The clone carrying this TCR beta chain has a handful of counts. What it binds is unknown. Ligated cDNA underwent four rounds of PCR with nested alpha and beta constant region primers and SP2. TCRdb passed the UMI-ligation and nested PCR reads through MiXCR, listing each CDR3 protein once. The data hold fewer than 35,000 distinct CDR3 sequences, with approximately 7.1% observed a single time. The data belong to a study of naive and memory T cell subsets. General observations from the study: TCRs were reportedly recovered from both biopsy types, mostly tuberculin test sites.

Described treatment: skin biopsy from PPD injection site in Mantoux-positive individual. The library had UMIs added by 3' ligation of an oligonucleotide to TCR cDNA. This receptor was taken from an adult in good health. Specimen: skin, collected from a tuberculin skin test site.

The CDR3 spells CASSVTTGGIANYGYTF. DNA for the CDR3: TGTGCCAGCAGCGTGACGACAGGGGGCATAGCTAACTATGGCTACACCTTC. V gene TRBV11-2 combines with J gene TRBJ1-2, with 10 bases identical to TRBD1. Germline loops: CDR1 SGHAT, CDR2 FQNNGV. There are 17 residues in the CDR3. The V gene end was trimmed by 5 bases and the J gene end by 0 bases; junction bases not matched to a gene: 9.